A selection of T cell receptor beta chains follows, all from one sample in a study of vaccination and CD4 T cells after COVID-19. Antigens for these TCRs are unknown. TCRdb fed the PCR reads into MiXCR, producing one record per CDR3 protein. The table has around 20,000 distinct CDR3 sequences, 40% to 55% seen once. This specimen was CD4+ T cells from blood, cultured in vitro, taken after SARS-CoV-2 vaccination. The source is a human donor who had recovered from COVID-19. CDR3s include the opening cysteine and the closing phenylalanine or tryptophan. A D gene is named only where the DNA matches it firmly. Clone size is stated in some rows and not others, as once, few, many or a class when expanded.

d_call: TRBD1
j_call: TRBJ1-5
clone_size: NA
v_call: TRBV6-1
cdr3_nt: TGTGCCAGCGGACAGGGATGGCAGCCCCAGCATTTT
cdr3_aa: CASGQGWQPQHF

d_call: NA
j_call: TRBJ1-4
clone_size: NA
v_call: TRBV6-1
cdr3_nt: TGTGCCAGCAGGGAATCCGGGACAAATGAAAAACTGTTTTTT
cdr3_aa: CASRESGTNEKLFF

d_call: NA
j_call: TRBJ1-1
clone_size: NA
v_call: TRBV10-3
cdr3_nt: TGTGCCATCAGTGATGGGCTAGGTGGCACTGAAGCTTTCTTT
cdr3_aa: CAISDGLGGTEAFF

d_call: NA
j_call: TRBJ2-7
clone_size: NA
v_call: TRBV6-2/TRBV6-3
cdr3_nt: TGTGCCAGCACCTCGACAGATCCTCCCTCCTACGAGCAGTACTTC
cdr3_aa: CASTSTDPPSYEQYF

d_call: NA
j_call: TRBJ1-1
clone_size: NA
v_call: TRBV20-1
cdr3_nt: TGCAGTGCCCGGGGACGGCTGAACACTGAAGCTTTCTTT
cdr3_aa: CSARGRLNTEAFF

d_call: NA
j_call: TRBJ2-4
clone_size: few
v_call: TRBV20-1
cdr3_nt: TGCAGTGCTTCCCGGGACAAAAACATTCAGTACTTC
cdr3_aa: CSASRDKNIQYF

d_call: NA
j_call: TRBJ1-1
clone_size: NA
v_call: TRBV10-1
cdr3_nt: TGCGCCAGCAGTGAGCTAAGTGGGGGCACTGAAGCTTTCTTT
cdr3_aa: CASSELSGGTEAFF

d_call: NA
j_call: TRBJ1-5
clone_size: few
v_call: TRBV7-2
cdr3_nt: TGTGCCAGCAGCGTCGGCGGTTCCGGGGGCAATCAGCCCCAGCATTTT
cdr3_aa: CASSVGGSGGNQPQHF

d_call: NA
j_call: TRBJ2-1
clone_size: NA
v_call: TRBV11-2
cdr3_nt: TGTGCCAGCAGCACCACTAGGGACAATGAGCAGTTCTTC
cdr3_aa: CASSTTRDNEQFF

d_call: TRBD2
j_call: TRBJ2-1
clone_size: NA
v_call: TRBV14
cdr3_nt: TGTGCCAGCAGCCCCCTCTCAGGACTAGCGGGAGGAGGCTACAATGAGCAGTTCTTC
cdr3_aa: CASSPLSGLAGGGYNEQFF

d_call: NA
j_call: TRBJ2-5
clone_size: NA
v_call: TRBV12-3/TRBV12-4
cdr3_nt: TGTGCCAGCAGCCTCTCGGTGGGGACCCAGTACTTC
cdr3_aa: CASSLSVGTQYF

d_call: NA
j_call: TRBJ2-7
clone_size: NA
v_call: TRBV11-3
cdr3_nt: TGCGCCAGCAGCTTATTCCAAAGCTCCTACGAGCAGTACTTC
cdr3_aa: CASSLFQSSYEQYF

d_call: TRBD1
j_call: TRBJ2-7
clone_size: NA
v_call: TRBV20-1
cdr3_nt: TGCAGTGCTAGAGAGAGGACAGGGGCCTACGAGCAGTACTTC
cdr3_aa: CSARERTGAYEQYF

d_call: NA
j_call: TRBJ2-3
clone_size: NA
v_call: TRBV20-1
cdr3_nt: TGCAGTGCTAGAGATTGGACAGCAGATACGCAGTATTTT
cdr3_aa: CSARDWTADTQYF

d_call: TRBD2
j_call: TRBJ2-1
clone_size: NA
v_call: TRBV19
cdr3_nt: TGTGCCAGTAGACTAGCGGGGCAACACAATGAGCAGTTCTTC
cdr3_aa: CASRLAGQHNEQFF

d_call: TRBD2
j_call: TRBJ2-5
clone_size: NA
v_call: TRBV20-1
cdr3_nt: TGCAGTGCTCCCCGACTAGCGGGGGAGGTAGGGACCCAGTACTTC
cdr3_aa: CSAPRLAGEVGTQYF

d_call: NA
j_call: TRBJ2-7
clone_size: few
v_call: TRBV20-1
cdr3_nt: TGCAGTGCTAGCTTTGCGGGGACGTCCTACGAGCAGTACTTC
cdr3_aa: CSASFAGTSYEQYF

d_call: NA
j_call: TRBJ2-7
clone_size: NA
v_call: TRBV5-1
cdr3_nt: TGCGCCAGCAGCTTGGCCGGGACAAAAGGGGACGAGCAGTACTTC
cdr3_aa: CASSLAGTKGDEQYF

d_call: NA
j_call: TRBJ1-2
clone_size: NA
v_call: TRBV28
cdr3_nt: TGTGCCAGCAGGGGTTTTATGGGAGCGGGGTCGGGCTACACCTTC
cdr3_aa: CASRGFMGAGSGYTF

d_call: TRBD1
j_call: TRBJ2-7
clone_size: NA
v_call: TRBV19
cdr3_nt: TGTGCCAGTAGTGCCGGGACAGACCTCTACGAGCAGTACTTC
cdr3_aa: CASSAGTDLYEQYF

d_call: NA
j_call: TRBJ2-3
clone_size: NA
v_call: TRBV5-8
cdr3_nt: TGTGCCAGCAGCTTGCACCGGATAGCCGGAGCCCCTAGCACAGATACGCAGTATTTT
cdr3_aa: CASSLHRIAGAPSTDTQYF

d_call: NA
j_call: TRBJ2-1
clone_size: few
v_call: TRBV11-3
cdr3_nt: TGTGCCAGCAGCTTAGATAGAGGAGATGAGCAGTTCTTC
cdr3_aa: CASSLDRGDEQFF

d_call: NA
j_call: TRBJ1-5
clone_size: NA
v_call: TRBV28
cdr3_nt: TGTGCCAGCAGTTTTTCGGTCTTACCCCCGGATCAGCCCCAGCATTTT
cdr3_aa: CASSFSVLPPDQPQHF

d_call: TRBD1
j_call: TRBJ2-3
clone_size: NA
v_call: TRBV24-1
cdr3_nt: TGTGCCACCAGTGATCCCCGACAGGGTCCTAGCACAGATACGCAGTATTTT
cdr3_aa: CATSDPRQGPSTDTQYF

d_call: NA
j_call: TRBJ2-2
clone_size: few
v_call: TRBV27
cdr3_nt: TGTGCCAGCACCTTGGCAGGGAAAACCGGGGAGCTGTTTTTT
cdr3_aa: CASTLAGKTGELFF

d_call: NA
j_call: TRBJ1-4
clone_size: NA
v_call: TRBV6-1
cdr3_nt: TGTGCCAGCAGTGAAGGACAGCATGAAAAACTGTTTTTT
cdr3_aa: CASSEGQHEKLFF

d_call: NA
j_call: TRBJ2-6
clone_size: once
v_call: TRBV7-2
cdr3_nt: TGTGCCAGCAGCTTAGAAAGCTCTGGGGCCAACGTCCTGACTTTC
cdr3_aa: CASSLESSGANVLTF

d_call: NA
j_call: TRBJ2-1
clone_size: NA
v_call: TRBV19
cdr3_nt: TGTGCCAGTAGGGACAGCTCCTACAATGAGCAGTTCTTC
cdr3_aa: CASRDSSYNEQFF

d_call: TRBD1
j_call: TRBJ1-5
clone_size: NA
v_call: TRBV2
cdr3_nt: TGTGCCAGCAGTGTAGGGCAGGGGGCAGGTCAGCCCCAGCATTTT
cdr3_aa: CASSVGQGAGQPQHF